A single sample is the source of the 28 T cell receptor beta chains below, sequenced in a study of siplizumab effects on memory and regulatory T cells. Method: immunoSEQ multiplex PCR; TCRdb's copy keeps in-frame clones and lacks some. The repertoire holds approximately 120,000 clones, with about 90% as singletons. The sample consisted of Tregs sorted from blood. These receptors originate from a human donor in good health.

The chain recombines TRBV29-1 with TRBJ1-1, with D hard to call. V gave up 5 bases and J gave up 0 bases, with 10 bases separating them. Germline CDR1 reads SQVTM; CDR2 reads ANQGSEA. The CDR3 spans 13 residues. CDR3 bases: TGCAGCGTTCCAGGACGGGTGAACACTGAAGCTTTCTTT. It yields the protein CSVPGRVNTEAFF.

V gene TRBV5-1 combines with J gene TRBJ2-5; 10 nucleotides match TRBD2. The CDR3 has 14 amino acids. The trim removed 3 bases at V and 4 bases at J, leaving 3 bases unmatched. Germline CDR1 and CDR2: SGHRS and YFSETQ. The CDR3 nucleotides are TGCGCCAGCAGCTCGGGGACTAGCGTAGAGACCCAGTACTTC. As protein: CASSSGTSVETQYF.

V usage is TRBV11-2 and J usage is TRBJ2-2, with 11 bases that match TRBD1. After removal of 2 bases from V and 3 bases from J, the junction contained 5 bases not matched to a gene. This CDR3 is built from 17 residues. From germline, CDR1 is SGHAT and CDR2 FQNNGV. CDR3 amino acids: CASSLWGQGVYTGELFF. In DNA, the CDR3 is TGTGCCAGCAGCTTATGGGGACAGGGGGTTTACACCGGGGAGCTGTTTTTT.

This sequence joins TRBV6-1 and TRBJ1-2; maybe TRBD1 (5 bases). The V gene's germline CDR1 is MNHNS and CDR2 SASEGT. Trimming took 4 bases from V and 4 from J, leaving 13 bases between them. The length of the CDR3 is 14 residues. The CDR3 region has the DNA TGTGCCAGCAGTGGCCGACAGATCTTCTATGGCTACACCTTC. Translating gives CASSGRQIFYGYTF.

The genes are TRBV19 and TRBJ1-2; D not resolved. The germline V gene has CDR1 LNHDA and CDR2 SQIVND (reference sequence). The CDR3 is 13 amino acids. Trimming left V 3 bases short and J 3 bases short, with 8 bases between. The CDR3 reads CASSMSADYGYTF. The CDR3 bases are TGTGCCAGTAGTATGTCTGCGGACTATGGCTACACCTTC.

The chain is built from TRBV5-1 and TRBJ1-4; D is perhaps TRBD1 (6 bases). Trimming left V 2 bases short and J 6 bases short, with 11 bases between. This CDR3 comprises 14 residues. CDR1 SGHRS and CDR2 YFSETQ come from the germline V gene. The CDR3 DNA is TGCGCCAGCAGCTTTGCGGGGGCGGATGAAAAACTGTTTTTT. Its protein is CASSFAGADEKLFF. The full variable domain, with the rest looked up from reference TRBV5-1 and TRBJ1-4, is KAGVTQTPRYLIKTRGQQVTLSCSPISGHRSVSWYQQTPGQGLQFLFEYFSETQRNKGNFPGRFSGRQFSNSRSEMNVSTLELGDSALYLCASSFAGADEKLFFGSGTQLSVL.

The table lists this clone with a few counts. This chain connects TRBV30 to TRBJ2-6, with a tentative D call TRBD2 (5 bases). The CDR3 extends over 15 amino acids. V was cut by 5 bases and J by 4 bases, with 15 bases left in between. Germline V gene sequence: CDR1 GTSNPN, CDR2 SVGIG (reference sequence). In DNA form, the CDR3 reads TGTGCCTGGTACGAGCCGGGATCCGGGGCCAACGTCCTGACTTTC. This codes for CAWYEPGSGANVLTF. The full variable domain, in which reference TRBV30 and TRBJ2-6 provide the parts outside the CDR3, is SQTIHQWPATLVQPVGSPLSLECTVEGTSNPNLYWYRQAAGRGLQLLFYSVGIGQISSEVPQNLSASRPQDRQFILSSKKLLLSDSGFYLCAWYEPGSGANVLTFGAGSRLTVL.

The chain employs TRBV2 and TRBJ1-5; D is possibly TRBD1 (5 bases). CDR1 SNHLY and CDR2 FYNNEI come from the germline V gene. There are 16 residues in the CDR3. The germline V and J ends were trimmed by 4 bases and 4 bases, with 17 bases remaining between them. Here the CDR3 reads CASSVQGRGRNQPQHF. In nucleotides, the CDR3 is TGTGCCAGCAGTGTTCAGGGAAGGGGACGGAATCAGCCCCAGCATTTT.

The chain couples TRBV19 to TRBJ1-3; D not resolved. This CDR3 spans 15 amino acids. V dropped 5 bases and J dropped 0 bases, with 11 bases sitting between them. The germline V gene has CDR1 LNHDA and CDR2 SQIVND (reference sequence). CDR3 coding DNA: TGTGCCAGTAGTGCTGAGCTGTTCTCTGGAAACACCATATATTTT. The encoded protein is CASSAELFSGNTIYF.

CDR3 DNA: TGTGCCAGCAGTGAAATCCCCAAGGGGACCCAGTACTTC. This codes for CASSEIPKGTQYF. V gene TRBV25-1 combines with J gene TRBJ2-5; D not certain. The CDR3 is 13 residues long. Trimming took off 2 bases at V and 7 bases at J, with 11 bases between the two ends. Germline CDR1 is MGHDK and CDR2 is SYGVNS. Together with reference TRBV25-1 and TRBJ2-5, the CDR3 gives the full variable domain: EADIYQTPRYLVIGTGKKITLECSQTMGHDKMYWYQQDPGMELHLIHYSYGVNSTEKGDLSSESTVSRIRTEHFPLTLESARPSHTSQYLCASSEIPKGTQYFGPGTRLLVL.

DNA for the CDR3: TGTGCCAGCTCACTAGGGATTGATACGCAGTATTTT. This translates into CASSLGIDTQYF. The gene calls are TRBV19 and TRBJ2-3, with D tentatively TRBD2 (5 bases). Germline loops: CDR1 LNHDA, CDR2 SQIVND (reference sequence). V lost 9 bases and J lost 6, with 13 bases in between. This CDR3 region has 12 residues.

The chain has TRBV19 and TRBJ1-6, with D unclear. Germline V CDR1 and CDR2: LNHDA, SQIVND (reference sequence). The CDR3 contains 17 residues. Deletions cut 3 bases from V and 0 bases from J, with 12 bases between. DNA for the CDR3: TGTGCCAGTAGTATCCGACGGCTTAGCTCCTATAATTCACCCCTCCACTTT. Residues: CASSIRRLSSYNSPLHF.

J is TRBJ1-6 and V is TRBV7-2; 9 bases map to TRBD1. The CDR3 consists of 14 residues. Germline V gene sequence: CDR1 SGHTA, CDR2 FQGNSA. The trim removed 5 bases at V and 9 bases at J, leaving 5 bases unmatched. This CDR3 reads CASSRDRVFSPLHF. In DNA form, the CDR3 reads TGTGCCAGCAGCCGGGACAGGGTTTTTTCACCCCTCCACTTT.

The chain carries TRBV6-6 and TRBJ1-1; D uncertain. CDR1 and CDR2 (germline): MNHNY, SVGAGI (reference sequence). Trimming cost V 0 bases and J 1 base, with 6 bases left between them. This CDR3 contains 14 residues. The CDR3 sequence: CASSYSRSNTEAFF. Written as DNA, the CDR3 is TGTGCCAGCAGTTACTCTCGCTCGAACACTGAAGCTTTCTTT.

The chain employs TRBV11-3 and TRBJ1-3; D ambiguous. Trimming shortened V by 3 bases and J by 0 bases, and 9 bases separated the two germline ends. CDR1 and CDR2 (germline): SGHNT, YENEEA. The CDR3 covers 15 residues. The DNA of the CDR3 is TGTGCCAGCAGCTTGGACGCTGGCTCTGGAAACACCATATATTTT. The encoded protein is CASSLDAGSGNTIYF.

CDR3 loop: CASSYGGAGTEAFF. The CDR3, as DNA: TGTGCCAGCAGTTACGGGGGCGCCGGCACTGAAGCTTTCTTT. This rearrangement joins TRBV6-5 to TRBJ1-1, with TRBD1 as a possible D gene (6 bases). Germline V CDR1 and CDR2: MNHEY, SVGAGI. V lost 2 bases and J 4 bases, leaving 11 bases between the germline ends. The CDR3 length is 14 residues.

The CDR3 DNA reads as TGCGCCAGCAGCCCACGGACGGAACGGTGGGCTGAAGCTTTCTTT. Translated, it gives CASSPRTERWAEAFF. The rearrangement links TRBV5-1 to TRBJ1-1; D gene unclear. There are 15 residues in the CDR3. Germline lookup yields CDR1 SGHRS and CDR2 YFSETQ. V shed 4 bases and J shed 6 bases, with 19 bases lying between them.

J is TRBJ1-2 and V is TRBV7-8, with D perhaps TRBD1 (6 bases). This CDR3 region has 13 residues. V was shortened by 2 bases and J by 7 bases, with 11 bases between the two germline ends. CDR1 SGHVS and CDR2 FQNEAQ come from the germline V gene. The CDR3 region has the DNA TGTGCCAGCAGCTTATCTACAGGGAGTGGCTACACCTTC. Its protein product is CASSLSTGSGYTF.

This rearrangement joins TRBV7-3 to TRBJ2-5, with D perhaps TRBD1 or TRBD2 (5 bases each). Germline V gene sequence: CDR1 SGHTA, CDR2 FQGTGA. With 2 bases removed from V and 2 bases from J, the gap between germline ends came to 9 bases. The CDR3 contains 14 residues. The CDR3 reads CASSLGGPQETQYF. The DNA of the CDR3 is TGTGCCAGCAGCTTAGGGGGACCTCAAGAGACCCAGTACTTC. The complete variable domain, with remaining parts taken from reference TRBV7-3 and TRBJ2-5, reads GAGVSQTPSNKVTEKGKYVELRCDPISGHTALYWYRQSLGQGPEFLIYFQGTGAADDSGLPNDRFFAVRPEGSVSTLKIQRTERGDSAVYLCASSLGGPQETQYFGPGTRLLVL.

The sample holds a few counts of this clone. V and J are TRBV18 and TRBJ1-1; TRBD1 agrees at 7 bases. Germline CDR1 reads KGHSH; CDR2 reads LQKENI. J lost 5 bases, V lost 5 bases, and 2 bases had no gene match. CDR3 length equals 12 residues. This CDR3 reads CASSVQGTEAFF. For the CDR3, the DNA is TGTGCCAGCTCAGTACAGGGGACTGAAGCTTTCTTT.

The rearrangement links TRBV7-9 to TRBJ1-3; the D gene is possibly TRBD1 (5 bases). CDR1 and CDR2 (germline): SEHNR, FQNEAQ (reference sequence). V lost 4 bases and J lost 2, with 12 bases in between. The CDR3 loop spans 15 amino acids. CDR3 sequence (DNA): TGTGCCAGCAGCTCACGGGGGGATACTGGAAACACCATATATTTT. Its translation: CASSSRGDTGNTIYF.

The chain links TRBV2 to TRBJ1-5; a weak D match, TRBD1 (5 bases). The V gene's germline CDR1 is SNHLY and CDR2 FYNNEI. This CDR3 contains 15 residues. Deletions cut 8 bases from V and 2 bases from J, with 16 bases between. CDR3 sequence: CASAAGPARNQPQHF. CDR3 DNA sequence: TGTGCCAGCGCCGCGGGACCCGCGCGCAATCAGCCCCAGCATTTT.

The chain uses TRBV29-1 and TRBJ2-7, with D hard to call. CDR3 length: 12 amino acids. V gave up 3 bases and J gave up 6 bases, with 12 bases separating them. Germline V gene sequence: CDR1 SQVTM, CDR2 ANQGSEA. The CDR3 nucleotides are TGCAGCGTTGATAGGCTCACGGGCGAGCAGTACTTC. Encoded protein: CSVDRLTGEQYF.

This clone is a singleton in its sample. This sequence joins TRBV7-9 and TRBJ2-2; 8 nucleotides agree with TRBD1. CDR1 is SEHNR, CDR2 FQNEAQ, per germline (reference sequence). V lost 1 base to trimming and J lost 1 base; unmatched junction nucleotides: 5. CDR3 length: 17 residues. The CDR3 sequence is CASSLGGTGLNTGELFF. The DNA of the CDR3 is TGTGCCAGCAGCTTAGGTGGGACAGGATTGAACACCGGGGAGCTGTTTTTT.

The CDR3 here is CAISDPTSAGGSYNEQFF. Written as DNA, the CDR3 is TGTGCCATCAGCGACCCTACTAGCGCGGGTGGCTCCTACAATGAGCAGTTCTTC. This chain links TRBV10-3 with TRBJ2-1, with 7 bases matching TRBD2. Per germline, CDR1 ENHRY and CDR2 SYGVKD. Unmatched junction bases numbered 14, after V lost 6 bases and J lost 0 bases. The CDR3 has 18 residues.

The chain has TRBV2 and TRBJ2-1; 8 bases match TRBD2. The CDR3 is 15 residues long. Germline CDR1 SNHLY, CDR2 FYNNEI. V was pared by 7 bases and J by 6 bases, with 11 bases of the junction left unmatched. The CDR3 is CASTRLASFFNEQFF. DNA of the CDR3: TGTGCCAGCACGAGACTAGCGTCCTTCTTCAATGAGCAGTTCTTC.

The rearrangement joins TRBV28 to TRBJ1-2; 7 positions agree with TRBD1. Germline trimming cut 6 bases from V and 6 bases from J; bases unmatched to any gene: 16. Germline V gene lookup returns CDR1 MDHEN and CDR2 SYDVKM. The CDR3 is made up of 16 amino acids. DNA for the CDR3: TGTGCCAGCAGCCTCACCAAATGGACAGGCGAGAATGGCTACACCTTC. Protein sequence: CASSLTKWTGENGYTF.

J is TRBJ2-5 and V is TRBV11-3; 7 bases fit TRBD1. Per germline, CDR1 SGHNT and CDR2 YENEEA. With 5 bases clipped from V and 4 bases from J, the junction kept 13 bases outside the gene matches. This CDR3 spans 16 amino acids. CDR3 loop: CASSASRAGGRETQYF. The CDR3 DNA follows: TGTGCCAGCAGCGCTTCCCGGGCAGGGGGAAGAGAGACCCAGTACTTC.